This T cell receptor beta chain was found in a study of blood T cells in healthy people across ages. Broader study findings: Estimated diversity that came from one million T cells was considered an underestimate.

With a J-beta primer mix and a sample-barcoded 5' primer, a second PCR ran roughly 6 to 12 cycles. TCRdb itself ran the 5' RACE reads through MiXCR, one entry per CDR3 protein. Here the sample spans over 1,300,000 distinct CDR3 sequences, almost 60% being singletons. On this clonotype itself: Its specificity is not known.

The sequencing sample was made of blood. The TCR sequence derives from a young man in good health.

The CDR3 DNA is TGTGCCAGCACCGGGGGGGATACGCAGTATTTT. This gives the protein CASTGGDTQYF. The J gene is TRBJ2-3, the V gene TRBV12-3 or TRBV12-4; 7 nucleotides match TRBD2. V trimming: 7 bases; J trimming: 6 bases; junction bases outside the gene matches: 1. The CDR3 is 11 residues long.